Here is one T cell receptor beta chain with its context. This clonotype has a handful of counts. There is no known antigen for this receptor. Base-call qualities are not available, and no considerably larger clone is one nucleotide away. The protocol used for the library was PCR. TCR sequencing of DNA from cultured CD4+ T cells used the Oncomine TCR Beta short-read assay at the Johns Hopkins FTIC core. The QIAamp micro DNA kit was used to extract genomic DNA from the cultured CD4+ T cells. Oncomine TCR Beta libraries made from cultured CD4+ T cells were pooled using unique dual indexes and sequenced on an Illumina iSeq 100. Regarding the original processing steps: Non-productive sequences were filtered out, and CDR3s that did not start with C, did not end with F or W, or were shorter than 7 amino acids were discarded. Antigen-specific clonotypes were identified using the MANAFEST web application through comparison of peptide-stimulated wells with reference and other culture wells. An FDR below 0.05, an odds ratio above 5, and a productive frequency above 0.1% in at least two of three replicate wells were required for clones to be considered positive. A clonotype counted as cross-reactive if it showed significant expansion both in the SARS-CoV-2 spike wells and in at least one common cold coronavirus spike condition. Similarity between CDR3 sequences was evaluated in R version 3.6.1 using Levenshtein distances (stringdist) and unrooted phylogenetic trees (ape). The public sequencing data were trimmed at Q25 with fastp and processed into clonotypes with MiXCR by TCRdb, which kept only in-frame beta chains. CDR3 protein duplicates are merged, each entry listing the most common genes and DNA. TCRdb, not the authors, supplied the V and J calls. The sample records approximately 12,000 distinct CDR3 sequences, 20% of which are singletons. Together, the top ten hold roughly 14% of the sample.

The sample's treatment or condition label is to be understood as: roughly 11-day PBMC culture with coronavirus spike peptide pools or control peptides (ViraFEST assay). The study used the ViraFEST assay, which expanded antigen-specific T cells with peptide pools and then identified expanded clonotypes by TCR sequencing. Negative nucleocapsid antibody tests before and after vaccination confirmed that the healthy vaccine recipients had no prior SARS-CoV-2 infection. Each well held roughly 2.2 million PBMCs cultured in IMDM containing roughly 5% human AB serum and approximately 9.6 IU/ml IL-2, with 8 to 10 ug/ml peptide pools added. Half of the culture medium was replaced with fresh IL-2-containing medium on days 3 and 7. After approximately 11 days of culture, CD4+ T cells were isolated by negative selection with the EasySep CD4+ T cell isolation kit. Ficoll-Paque Plus gradient centrifugation was used to isolate PBMCs from whole blood, and the isolated PBMCs were then either used fresh or cryopreserved at -140C. In general, triplicate wells were set up for every culture condition.

The data originate from a study of vaccination and CD4 T cells after COVID-19 (dated by TCRdb to 2022 to 2024). In terms of the full investigation: In the convalescent cohort there were six males and four females, among whom were two Hispanic individuals, seven Caucasians, two Asians and one multiracial person. Post-vaccine blood samples were obtained a median of approximately 70 days after the second vaccine dose, with a range of roughly 14 to 241 days. Two doses of either the Pfizer-BioNTech BNT162b2 vaccine (n=8) or the Moderna mRNA-1273 vaccine (n=2) were administered to participants. In 10 COVID-19 convalescent patients and a handful of infection-naive healthy vaccine recipients, researchers compared the spike-specific CD4+ TCR repertoire from before mRNA vaccination with the repertoire from after. The cultures were stimulated with overlapping spike peptide pools from SARS-CoV-2 and from the common cold coronaviruses HCoV-NL63, HCoV-OC43 and HCoV-229E. In control cultures, a CEFX viral epitope pool was used as positive control, an HIV-1 Nef peptide pool was used as negative control, or no peptide was added. Post-COVID blood samples were collected from convalescent patients a median of roughly 100 days after diagnosis, with a range of about 35 to 161 days.

The CDR3 starts with the cysteine, ends with the phenylalanine, and has 15 residues. Of all the DNA, just the CDR3 is kept, 45 bases in frame from base 1. The germline V gene (reference sequence) supplies CDR1 SEHNR and CDR2 FQNEAQ. Trimming accounts for 1 base at V and 5 bases at J, while the number of junction bases matched to no gene is 5. Here is what the overall study found, with its caveats: Nearly all vaccine-specific clones in convalescent patients (304 of 307) were mono-reactive for SARS-CoV-2 spike rather than cross-reactive with common cold coronaviruses. Although the median number of SARS-CoV-2-reactive clonotypes went up from fewer than 25 after infection to 35 to 40 after vaccination, the increase was not significant. Among convalescent patients, a median roughly 90% of the SARS-CoV-2-reactive clones seen after vaccination appeared only after vaccination, which suggests priming specific to the vaccine. The study included relatively few convalescent patients and did not analyze early timepoints after natural infection.

This clonotype originated in a human donor who received a COVID-19 vaccine. This sample comprised CD4+ T cells from blood, cultured in vitro, obtained before SARS-CoV-2 vaccination. The sequence is built from TRBV7-9 and TRBJ1-1; TRBD1 agrees with 9 junctional bases. The CDR3 region has the sequence CASSLVQGARTEAFF. The nucleotide sequence reads as follows: TGTGCCAGCAGCTTAGTACAGGGGGCGCGGACTGAAGCTTTCTTT.